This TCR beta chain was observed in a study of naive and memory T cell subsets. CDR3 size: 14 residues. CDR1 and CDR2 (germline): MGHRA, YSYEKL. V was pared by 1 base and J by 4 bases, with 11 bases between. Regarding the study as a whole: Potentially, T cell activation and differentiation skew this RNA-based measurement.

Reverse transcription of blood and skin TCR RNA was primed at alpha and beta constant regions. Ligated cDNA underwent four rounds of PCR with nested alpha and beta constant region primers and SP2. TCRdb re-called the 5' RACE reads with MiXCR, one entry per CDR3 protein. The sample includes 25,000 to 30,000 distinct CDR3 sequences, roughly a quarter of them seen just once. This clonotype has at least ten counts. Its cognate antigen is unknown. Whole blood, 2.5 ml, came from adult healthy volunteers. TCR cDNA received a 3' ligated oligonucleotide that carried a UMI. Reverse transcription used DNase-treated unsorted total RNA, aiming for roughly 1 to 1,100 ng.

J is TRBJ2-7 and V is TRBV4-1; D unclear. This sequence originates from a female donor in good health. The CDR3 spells CASSQGRLPYEQYF. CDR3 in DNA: TGCGCCAGCAGCCAAGGCCGTCTCCCGTACGAGCAGTACTTC.